This T cell receptor beta chain is drawn from a study of STAT3 mutations in large granular lymphocyte leukemia. Study observations and caveats: TCR clonotype switching after therapy occurred in about 30% of the 18 patients. A small but highly pathogenic clone may have been missed. At least one immunodominant TCR beta clonotype appeared in every T-cell large granular lymphocyte leukemia patient. Differing intervals and regimens complicate linking therapy response to clone burden.

This CDR3 has 13 residues. Germline V CDR1 and CDR2: SGHTA, FQGTGA. V shed 5 bases and J shed 9 bases, with 14 bases lying between them. Assay: immunoSEQ multiplex PCR; the TCRdb copy retains only in-frame clones and omits some. The data contain approximately 22,000 clones, 94% of them singletons. On this clone: Its antigen remains unknown.

The sequencing sample was made of peripheral blood mononuclear cells. This TCR derives from a man aged 35 to 55 with T-cell large granular lymphocyte leukemia. Some clones in this sample may be carry-over from other donors' samples. V usage is TRBV7-3 and J usage is TRBJ2-1, with D perhaps matching TRBD1 (5 bases). This CDR3 reads CASSNQPQGEQFF. The DNA of the CDR3 is TGTGCCAGCAGCAACCAACCCCAGGGTGAGCAGTTCTTC. Full variable domain (remainder filled in from reference TRBV7-3 and TRBJ2-1): GAGVSQTPSNKVTEKGKYVELRCDPISGHTALYWYRQSLGQGPEFLIYFQGTGAADDSGLPNDRFFAVRPEGSVSTLKIQRTERGDSAVYLCASSNQPQGEQFFGPGTRLTVL.